A selection of T cell receptor beta chains follows, all from one sample in a study of shared clonotypes between healthy human individuals. Measured with immunoSEQ multiplex PCR; TCRdb has only the in-frame clones, and not every one. Of under 130,000 clones listed, around 71% were seen once; the top ten hold roughly a quarter. Sample: memory CD8+ T cells sorted from blood. Source of these receptors: a woman younger than 45 in good health. The CDR3 runs from the conserved cysteine through the conserved F or W. Each record gives: CDR3 protein, CDR3 DNA, V gene, clone size, D gene, J gene. The D gene is left open where the match is weak. Where a row states a size, it is once, few, many or the class of an expanded clone; other rows omit it.

CDR3: CASKRQVASTDTQYF
DNA: TGTGCCAGCAAGCGGCAGGTTGCTAGCACAGATACGCAGTATTTT
V: TRBV27
size: -
D: -
J: TRBJ2-3

CDR3: CASSLQTGGQETQYF
DNA: TGCGCCAGCAGCCTCCAGACAGGGGGCCAAGAGACCCAGTACTTC
V: TRBV5-1
size: -
D: TRBD1
J: TRBJ2-5

CDR3: CASSLAPSGRALSTDTQYF
DNA: TGTGCCAGCAGCTTGGCGCCTAGCGGGAGGGCCCTGAGCACAGATACGCAGTATTTT
V: TRBV5-8
size: once
D: TRBD2
J: TRBJ2-3

CDR3: CASSDSGGLAGVEQYF
DNA: TGTGCCAGCAGTGACTCGGGGGGACTAGCGGGAGTCGAGCAGTACTTC
V: TRBV28
size: -
D: TRBD2
J: TRBJ2-7

CDR3: CASRETGGDNSPLHF
DNA: TGTGCCAGCAGAGAGACAGGGGGCGATAATTCACCCCTCCACTTT
V: TRBV2
size: -
D: TRBD1
J: TRBJ1-6

CDR3: CASSSLEVNTGELFF
DNA: TGTGCCAGTAGTTCTCTAGAGGTTAACACCGGGGAGCTGTTTTTT
V: TRBV19
size: -
D: -
J: TRBJ2-2

CDR3: CASSQEAITDTQYF
DNA: TGTGCCAGCAGCCAAGAGGCGATCACAGATACGCAGTATTTT
V: TRBV14
size: few
D: -
J: TRBJ2-3

CDR3: CASSLTLAGTGELFF
DNA: TGCGCCAGCAGCTTGACCCTAGCGGGGACCGGGGAGCTGTTTTTT
V: TRBV5-1
size: -
D: TRBD2
J: TRBJ2-2

CDR3: CASSNPGTRTYEQYF
DNA: TGTGCCAGCAGTAACCCCGGGACCAGGACCTACGAGCAGTACTTC
V: TRBV28
size: -
D: -
J: TRBJ2-7

CDR3: CASSFPQQVTGGHEQYF
DNA: TGTGCCAGCAGTTTCCCCCAACAGGTGACGGGCGGGCACGAGCAGTACTTC
V: TRBV28
size: -
D: -
J: TRBJ2-7

CDR3: CASSLSVGAYNEQFF
DNA: TGTGCCAGCAGTTTATCGGTGGGAGCTTACAATGAGCAGTTCTTC
V: TRBV27
size: -
D: -
J: TRBJ2-1

CDR3: CASSLYGAYNEQFF
DNA: TGTGCCAGCAGCTTATACGGGGCGTACAATGAGCAGTTCTTC
V: TRBV11-2
size: -
D: -
J: TRBJ2-1

CDR3: CASSPNTGELFF
DNA: TGTGCCAGCAGCCCTAACACCGGGGAGCTGTTTTTT
V: TRBV16
size: -
D: -
J: TRBJ2-2

CDR3: CASTGDLYGYTF
DNA: TGTGCCAGTACAGGGGATTTGTATGGCTACACCTTC
V: TRBV19
size: once
D: -
J: TRBJ1-2

CDR3: CASSPIPAYEQYF
DNA: TGTGCCAGCAGTCCTATCCCTGCCTACGAGCAGTACTTC
V: TRBV14
size: -
D: -
J: TRBJ2-7

CDR3: CASSFAGELYNEQFF
DNA: TGTGCCAGCAGTTTTGCGGGGGAACTTTACAATGAGCAGTTCTTC
V: TRBV28
size: -
D: TRBD2
J: TRBJ2-1

CDR3: CASSKTPSGRASNEQFF
DNA: TGTGCCAGCAGCAAAACCCCTAGCGGGAGGGCAAGTAATGAGCAGTTCTTC
V: TRBV7-3
size: -
D: TRBD2
J: TRBJ2-1

CDR3: CASSWSQGRTEAFF
DNA: TGCGCCAGCAGCTGGAGTCAGGGGAGGACTGAAGCTTTCTTT
V: TRBV5-1
size: once
D: -
J: TRBJ1-1

CDR3: CASSLEMGGAYEQYF
DNA: TGTGCCAGCAGCTTGGAGATGGGGGGAGCCTACGAGCAGTACTTC
V: TRBV5-4
size: -
D: -
J: TRBJ2-7

CDR3: CASSRQGLTKNIQYF
DNA: TGTGCCAGCAGCAGACAGGGCTTGACCAAAAACATTCAGTACTTC
V: TRBV6-5
size: -
D: TRBD1
J: TRBJ2-4

CDR3: CASTAPAGGTEQFF
DNA: TGTGCCAGCACCGCCCCCGCTGGGGGGACGGAGCAGTTCTTC
V: TRBV2
size: -
D: -
J: TRBJ2-1

CDR3: CASSLTSGRANEQFF
DNA: TGCGCCAGCAGCTTGACTAGCGGGAGGGCCAATGAGCAGTTCTTC
V: TRBV5-1
size: many
D: TRBD2
J: TRBJ2-1

CDR3: CASNWMNQPQHF
DNA: TGTGCCAGCAACTGGATGAATCAGCCCCAGCATTTT
V: TRBV28
size: -
D: -
J: TRBJ1-5